Below, 14 T cell receptor beta chains from the same sample are listed, as sequenced in a study of blood T cell repertoires in COVID-19. Using immunoSEQ multiplex PCR, the repertoire was profiled, and TCRdb retains in-frame clones only, with some absent. Here the sample spans over 150,000 clones, 80% to 85% being singletons. What was sequenced was peripheral blood. These receptors originate from a woman aged 55-75 years with acute or convalescent COVID-19.

The chain employs TRBV6-5 and TRBJ2-1, with 10 bases aligning to TRBD2. The trim removed 6 bases at V and 4 bases at J, leaving 6 bases unmatched. CDR3 size: 15 residues. Germline lookup yields CDR1 MNHEY and CDR2 SVGAGI. Here the CDR3 reads CASSSAGGMYNEQFF. The CDR3 DNA is TGTGCCAGCAGCTCAGCGGGGGGGATGTACAATGAGCAGTTCTTC.

For this clone: This specimen includes other DNA sequences encoding the same CDR3. The chain links TRBV18 to TRBJ2-7; 9 nucleotides agree with TRBD1. The CDR3 has 15 residues. The junction had 1 base not matched to a gene; V was cut back by 1 base and J by 0 bases. Germline CDR1 reads KGHSH; CDR2 reads LQKENI. In DNA form, the CDR3 reads TGTGCCAGCTCACCACGACAGGGGGGCTCCTACGAGCAGTACTTC. This codes for CASSPRQGGSYEQYF.

The chain recombines TRBV19 with TRBJ1-5; 9 bases line up with TRBD1. The CDR3 length is 15 residues. Trimming took 1 base from V and 3 from J; bases not matched to a gene: 1. CDR1 and CDR2 from the germline V gene are LNHDA and SQIVND (reference sequence). The CDR3 bases are TGTGCCAGTAGTATAGGACAGGGGGTCAATCAGCCCCAGCATTTT. It specifies CASSIGQGVNQPQHF.

The V and J genes are TRBV6-5 and TRBJ1-2, with 8 bases lining up with TRBD1. V gave up 0 bases and J gave up 3 bases; unmatched junction bases: 6. CDR3 length: 16 amino acids. Germline V gives CDR1 MNHEY, CDR2 SVGAGI. CDR3 nucleotides: TGTGCCAGCAGTTACTCGGGCAGGGGGCGCGACTATGGCTACACCTTC. It codes for CASSYSGRGRDYGYTF.

This clone came up once. The chain carries TRBV5-1 and TRBJ1-4; 7 nucleotides match TRBD1. CDR1 SGHRS and CDR2 YFSETQ come from the germline V gene. J lost 5 bases, V lost 5 bases, and 6 bases had no gene match. The CDR3 contains 14 residues. Here the CDR3 DNA reads TGCGCCAGCAGTCGGACAGGCCAGAATGAAAAACTGTTTTTT. Translation gives CASSRTGQNEKLFF. The complete variable domain, with remaining parts taken from reference TRBV5-1 and TRBJ1-4, reads KAGVTQTPRYLIKTRGQQVTLSCSPISGHRSVSWYQQTPGQGLQFLFEYFSETQRNKGNFPGRFSGRQFSNSRSEMNVSTLELGDSALYLCASSRTGQNEKLFFGSGTQLSVL.

The J gene is TRBJ1-2, the V gene TRBV6-2 or TRBV6-3; D gene uncertain. The CDR3 runs 13 residues. Looked up from germline, CDR1 is MNHEY and CDR2 is SVGEGT. Between the trimmed V and J ends, which lost 0 bases and 8 bases, there was a span of 10 bases. This CDR3 is CASSYSEHMGYTF. CDR3 nucleotides: TGTGCCAGCAGTTACTCGGAGCATATGGGCTACACCTTC.

This chain connects TRBV9 to TRBJ1-1, with TRBD1 identical over 7 bases. The CDR3 loop spans 14 amino acids. Germline V CDR1 and CDR2: SGDLS, YYNGEE. Losses at the gene ends were 0 bases for V and 5 bases for J; bases not matched to a gene: 4. The CDR3 here is CASSVDYRGTEAFF. CDR3 nucleotide sequence: TGTGCCAGCAGCGTAGATTACAGGGGAACTGAAGCTTTCTTT. The full variable domain, with the rest looked up from reference TRBV9 and TRBJ1-1, is DSGVTQTPKHLITATGQRVTLRCSPRSGDLSVYWYQQSLDQGLQFLIQYYNGEERAKGNILERFSAQQFPDLHSELNLSSLELGDSALYFCASSVDYRGTEAFFGQGTRLTVV.

This clone was seen just once. The chain links TRBV7-2 to TRBJ1-1, with TRBD1 matching 7 bases. Germline CDR1 is SGHTA and CDR2 is FQGNSA. The CDR3 contains 14 residues. V lost 5 bases, J lost 5 bases, and 8 bases stayed unmatched. CDR3 amino acids: CASSLVTGPTEAFF. The CDR3 DNA is TGTGCCAGCAGCCTGGTGACAGGGCCAACTGAAGCTTTCTTT.

The genes are TRBV4-1 and TRBJ1-2, with TRBD1 as a possible D gene (5 bases). The germline V gene has CDR1 MGHRA and CDR2 YSYEKL. Trimming took off 5 bases at V and 6 bases at J, with 13 bases between the two ends. This CDR3 contains 13 residues. CDR3 nucleotides: TGCGCCAGCAGCTCTCAGACAGCCAATGGCTACACCTTC. Its protein product is CASSSQTANGYTF.

This clone was observed a single time. The rearrangement links TRBV11-2 to TRBJ1-1, with a tentative D call TRBD1 (6 bases). V lost 6 bases to trimming and J lost 1 base, with 15 bases between them. Germline V gives CDR1 SGHAT, CDR2 FQNNGV. CDR3 size: 15 residues. The chain's CDR3 is CASRTNREENTEAFF. In DNA, the CDR3 is TGTGCCAGCAGAACAAACAGGGAAGAGAACACTGAAGCTTTCTTT.

This clone was observed once. The chain carries TRBV6-5 and TRBJ1-6, with TRBD1 as a possible D gene (5 bases). The germline gives CDR1 MNHEY, CDR2 SVGAGI. V lost 4 bases and J lost 10, with 14 bases in between. This CDR3 contains 14 residues. The CDR3 region is CASSWVGPGSPLHF. DNA for the CDR3: TGTGCCAGCAGTTGGGTGGGGCCCGGCTCACCCCTCCACTTT.

The chain employs TRBV18 and TRBJ2-2; a weak D match, TRBD2 (5 bases). The CDR3 totals 15 residues. The germline CDR1 and CDR2 sequences are KGHSH and LQKENI. Trimming left V 6 bases short and J 0 bases short, with 11 bases between. CDR3 in DNA: TGTGCCAGCTCGCCCGGGAATTCGAACACCGGGGAGCTGTTTTTT. Residues: CASSPGNSNTGELFF.

The chain couples TRBV19 to TRBJ2-5; 12 positions match TRBD2. This CDR3 region has 15 residues. J lost 4 bases, V lost 3 bases, and 3 bases had no gene match. Germline V CDR1 and CDR2: LNHDA, SQIVND (reference sequence). CDR3 DNA: TGTGCCAGTAGTATGACTAGCGGGGGCTCAGAGACCCAGTACTTC. Amino acids: CASSMTSGGSETQYF.

The chain joins TRBV2 to TRBJ1-4, with 7 bases that match TRBD1. The V gene's germline CDR1 is SNHLY and CDR2 FYNNEI. J was trimmed by 2 bases and V by 7 bases; bases with no gene match: 4. The CDR3 is 14 residues long. The CDR3 reads CASTTDRTNEKLFF. CDR3 coding DNA: TGTGCCAGCACAACGGACAGGACTAATGAAAAACTGTTTTTT. Full variable domain (remainder filled in from reference TRBV2 and TRBJ1-4): EPEVTQTPSHQVTQMGQEVILRCVPISNHLYFYWYRQILGQKVEFLVSFYNNEISEKSEIFDDQFSVERPDGSNFTLKIRSTKLEDSAMYFCASTTDRTNEKLFFGSGTQLSVL.